The 32 T cell receptor beta chains presented below share a single source sample, sequenced in a study of cytomegalovirus exposure and HLA in healthy donors. The PCR made use of 60 Vbeta and 13 Jbeta primers. This table comes from immunoSEQ multiplex PCR, and its TCRdb copy is limited to in-frame clones, with some not included. Altogether about 200,000 clones are present, 82% being singletons, with the ten largest covering less than 3%. Sequencing used PBMCs. These receptors originate from a woman in her 40s in good health and CMV-seronegative.

CDR3 residues: CASSRTESNEKLFF. The CDR3 DNA reads as TGTGCCAGCAGCCGGACAGAGTCTAATGAAAAACTGTTTTTT. The J gene is TRBJ1-4, the V gene TRBV5-4; a possible D gene is TRBD1 (6 bases). Germline V lookup: CDR1 SGHNT, CDR2 YYREEE (reference sequence). The CDR3 is 14 amino acids. Between the trimmed V and J ends, which lost 4 bases and 3 bases, there was a span of 10 bases.

This sequence joins TRBV29-1 and TRBJ2-7, with 8 positions matching TRBD1. V shed 5 bases and J 3 bases; nucleotides not matched to a gene: 3. CDR1 is SQVTM and CDR2 is ANQGSEA in the germline V gene. CDR3 length: 12 amino acids. CDR3 amino acids: CSVRTGSYEQYF. The DNA for the CDR3 is TGCAGCGTTCGGACAGGGAGCTACGAGCAGTACTTC.

The sample holds a few counts of this clone. The chain couples TRBV5-4 to TRBJ2-5; D may be TRBD2 (5 bases). Trimming left V 5 bases short and J 2 bases short, with 13 bases between. The germline CDR1 and CDR2 sequences are SGHNT and YYREEE (reference sequence). The CDR3 is 14 amino acids. Here the CDR3 reads CASSFRAEQETQYF. The CDR3 DNA follows: TGTGCCAGCAGTTTTCGAGCGGAACAAGAGACCCAGTACTTC.

This chain connects TRBV5-1 to TRBJ1-6; perhaps TRBD1 as D (5 bases). The germline V gene has CDR1 SGHRS and CDR2 YFSETQ. The V end lost 0 bases, the J end lost 9 bases, and 13 bases lay between the germline ends. This CDR3 has 15 amino acids. The CDR3 nucleotides are TGCGCCAGCAGCTTGGAGCGGGGGTTAACTTCACCCCTCCACTTT. Its translation is CASSLERGLTSPLHF.

This clone appeared once. The gene calls are TRBV7-9 and TRBJ2-7; TRBD1 matches 9 bases. V shed 5 bases, J shed 3 bases, and the junction held 14 bases outside the gene matches. The V gene's germline CDR1 is SEHNR and CDR2 FQNEAQ (reference sequence). CDR3 length: 17 amino acids. This CDR3 reads CASSPTPDRGNFYEQYF. CDR3 sequence (DNA): TGTGCCAGCAGCCCAACCCCGGACAGGGGAAATTTCTACGAGCAGTACTTC.

The chain's CDR3 is CASSLGLGRASYEQYF. The DNA for the CDR3 is TGCGCCAGCAGCTTGGGTCTCGGCAGGGCTTCCTACGAGCAGTACTTC. The rearrangement links TRBV5-1 to TRBJ2-7; tentatively, D is TRBD1 (5 bases). This CDR3 has 16 amino acids. Germline values: CDR1 SGHRS, CDR2 YFSETQ. Trimming removed 0 bases at V and 1 base at J, with 14 bases between.

J is TRBJ1-2 and V is TRBV7-9; 10 positions agree with TRBD1. V lost 0 bases and J lost 8; bases outside the gene matches: 9. This CDR3 is 16 amino acids long. Germline V CDR1 and CDR2: SEHNR, FQNEAQ (reference sequence). The CDR3 sequence: CASSLAGTGEMEGYTF. DNA for the CDR3: TGTGCCAGCAGCTTAGCGGGGACAGGGGAAATGGAGGGCTACACCTTC.

This clone was seen a few times. J is TRBJ1-5 and V is TRBV5-4, with TRBD1 identical over 10 bases. This CDR3 has 15 amino acids. Germline CDR1 is SGHNT and CDR2 is YYREEE (reference sequence). Trimming removed 4 bases from V and 2 bases from J; junction bases left unmatched: 3. The CDR3 region is CASSAGTGGNQPQHF. CDR3 coding DNA: TGTGCCAGCAGCGCCGGGACAGGGGGCAATCAGCCCCAGCATTTT.

The V gene is TRBV4-2, the J gene TRBJ2-3, with TRBD2 as a possible D gene (6 bases). V lost 2 bases, J lost 4 bases, and 22 bases lay in between. Germline V gene lookup returns CDR1 LGHNA and CDR2 YNFKEQ. This CDR3 region has 18 residues. CDR3 DNA sequence: TGTGCCAGCAGCCAACATGATTCTTTTCGGGAGCGGTCAGATACGCAGTATTTT. It codes for CASSQHDSFRERSDTQYF.

This chain uses TRBV7-6 with TRBJ1-1, with D perhaps matching TRBD1 (5 bases). V shed 4 bases and J shed 5 bases, with 17 bases lying between them. CDR1 is SGHVS and CDR2 is FNYEAQ in the germline V gene. This CDR3 has 15 residues. CDR3 amino acids: CASSSLTSGLTEAFF. The CDR3 DNA follows: TGTGCCAGCAGCTCTTTAACCTCAGGGTTGACTGAAGCTTTCTTT.

J is TRBJ1-2 and V is TRBV30; possibly TRBD1 for D (5 bases). Trimming took off 3 bases at V and 8 bases at J, with 13 bases between the two ends. The germline V gene has CDR1 GTSNPN and CDR2 SVGIG (reference sequence). The CDR3 is 12 residues long. CDR3 in amino acids: CAWRPWGEGYTF. CDR3 bases: TGTGCCTGGAGGCCCTGGGGGGAGGGCTACACCTTC.

V is TRBV25-1 and J is TRBJ2-3; the match to TRBD2 covers 9 bases. In germline, CDR1 is MGHDK, CDR2 SYGVNS. There are 15 residues in the CDR3. J gave up 6 bases and V 2 bases, and 6 bases lay outside the gene matches. Written as DNA, the CDR3 is TGTGCCAGCAGTGAAGGCGGGAGGGCGGGCGATACGCAGTATTTT. This gives the protein CASSEGGRAGDTQYF.

The V and J genes are TRBV9 and TRBJ2-5, with a weak D call TRBD2 (6 bases). Germline V gene lookup returns CDR1 SGDLS and CDR2 YYNGEE. CDR3 length: 14 amino acids. V lost 3 bases and J lost 4, with 13 bases in between. CDR3 bases: TGTGCCAGCAGCGCCGGCGGGACCATAGAGACCCAGTACTTC. This gives the protein CASSAGGTIETQYF.

This chain uses TRBV2 with TRBJ1-5; D not resolved. Germline V gene data show CDR1 as SNHLY and CDR2 as FYNNEI. The V end was cut by 4 bases, the J end by 5 bases, with 9 bases between. This CDR3 is 13 amino acids long. The DNA for the CDR3 is TGTGCCAGCAGTGGGCAGTCCCATCAGCCCCAGCATTTT. Amino acid sequence: CASSGQSHQPQHF.

The chain joins TRBV9 to TRBJ2-3; TRBD2 matches at 7 bases. CDR1 is SGDLS, CDR2 YYNGEE, per germline. The CDR3 consists of 16 residues. V shed 0 bases, J shed 1 base, and the junction held 5 bases outside the gene matches. The CDR3 coding sequence is TGTGCCAGCAGCGTAGGCGGGGGTTTCGGCACAGATACGCAGTATTTT. As protein: CASSVGGGFGTDTQYF.

CDR3 residues: CASQRDSLNTEAFF. DNA of the CDR3: TGTGCCAGCCAACGGGACAGCTTGAACACTGAAGCTTTCTTT. This rearrangement joins TRBV6-5 to TRBJ1-1, with 7 bases matching TRBD1. V dropped 8 bases and J dropped 0; count of bases not matched to a gene: 6. CDR1 MNHEY and CDR2 SVGAGI come from the germline V gene. This CDR3 spans 14 amino acids.

The chain links TRBV7-3 to TRBJ2-3; no reliable D call. CDR1 is SGHTA and CDR2 is FQGTGA in the germline V gene. The CDR3 is 14 amino acids. Trimming removed 5 bases from V and 2 bases from J, with 11 bases in between. In DNA, the CDR3 is TGTGCCAGCAGCACATCTTTCCCCACAGATACGCAGTATTTT. It yields the protein CASSTSFPTDTQYF.

The chain combines TRBV5-1 with TRBJ2-1; D may be TRBD1 (6 bases). CDR3 length: 12 residues. V shed 5 bases and J shed 12 bases, with 15 bases lying between them. The germline CDR1 and CDR2 sequences are SGHRS and YFSETQ. DNA for the CDR3: TGCGCCAGCAGGATTCTCACAGGGCCGCAGTTCTTC. It yields the protein CASRILTGPQFF.

The chain uses TRBV2 and TRBJ2-1, with 9 bases aligning to TRBD1. There are 14 residues in the CDR3. The germline gives CDR1 SNHLY, CDR2 FYNNEI. V lost 10 bases, J lost 4 bases, and 8 bases stayed unmatched. In DNA form, the CDR3 reads TGTGCCACGACGGGACAGGGCAGTTACAATGAGCAGTTCTTC. Residues: CATTGQGSYNEQFF. Full variable domain (remainder filled in from reference TRBV2 and TRBJ2-1): EPEVTQTPSHQVTQMGQEVILRCVPISNHLYFYWYRQILGQKVEFLVSFYNNEISEKSEIFDDQFSVERPDGSNFTLKIRSTKLEDSAMYFCATTGQGSYNEQFFGPGTRLTVL.

This chain uses TRBV30 with TRBJ2-2; D perhaps matches TRBD1 (5 bases). Germline CDR1 GTSNPN, CDR2 SVGIG (reference sequence). CDR3 length equals 14 residues. V was pared by 5 bases and J by 3 bases, with 13 bases between. Here the CDR3 reads CAWFRVRYTGELFF. CDR3 coding DNA: TGTGCCTGGTTCAGGGTTCGGTACACCGGGGAGCTGTTTTTT. The full variable domain, in which reference TRBV30 and TRBJ2-2 provide the parts outside the CDR3, is SQTIHQWPATLVQPVGSPLSLECTVEGTSNPNLYWYRQAAGRGLQLLFYSVGIGQISSEVPQNLSASRPQDRQFILSSKKLLLSDSGFYLCAWFRVRYTGELFFGEGSRLTVL.

This rearrangement joins TRBV28 to TRBJ2-1; weak D call: TRBD1 (6 bases). The CDR3 is made up of 15 amino acids. Germline V gene lookup returns CDR1 MDHEN and CDR2 SYDVKM. V lost 2 bases and J lost 6, with 14 bases in between. The CDR3 DNA reads as TGTGCCAGCAGTTTAGTACAGGGATGGGGCAATGAGCAGTTCTTC. It translates to CASSLVQGWGNEQFF. The full variable domain, rest sourced from reference TRBV28 and TRBJ2-1, is DVKVTQSSRYLVKRTGEKVFLECVQDMDHENMFWYRQDPGLGLRLIYFSYDVKMKEKGDIPEGYSVSREKKERFSLILESASTNQTSMYLCASSLVQGWGNEQFFGPGTRLTVL.

The rearrangement links TRBV5-1 to TRBJ2-3; D is ambiguous. The CDR3 contains 14 residues. The V gene's germline CDR1 is SGHRS and CDR2 YFSETQ. The germline V and J ends were trimmed by 3 bases and 2 bases, with 10 bases remaining between them. CDR3 sequence: CASSSQIVTDTQYF. CDR3 nucleotide sequence: TGCGCCAGCAGCTCACAGATTGTCACAGATACGCAGTATTTT.

The genes are TRBV28 and TRBJ2-5; D is unclear. The CDR3 spans 14 residues. CDR1 is MDHEN and CDR2 is SYDVKM in the germline V gene. Trimming left V 5 bases short and J 5 bases short, with 15 bases between. CDR3 sequence reads: CASSGIILGETQYF. In DNA, the CDR3 is TGTGCCAGCAGTGGCATTATTCTGGGCGAGACCCAGTACTTC.

This sequence joins TRBV11-2 and TRBJ1-5; D unresolved. The V end was cut by 5 bases, the J end by 2 bases, with 13 bases between. CDR1 is SGHAT, CDR2 FQNNGV, per germline. The CDR3 has 15 residues. The CDR3 loop is CASSAGWGGNQPQHF. CDR3 nucleotide sequence: TGTGCCAGCAGCGCGGGTTGGGGTGGCAATCAGCCCCAGCATTTT.

The chain uses TRBV30 and TRBJ2-2; D is possibly TRBD1 (5 bases). Trimming stripped 0 bases from V and 3 bases from J, with 5 bases between. The CDR3 is made up of 13 amino acids. Germline lookup yields CDR1 GTSNPN and CDR2 SVGIG (reference sequence). CDR3: CAWSVQDTGELFF. Written as DNA, the CDR3 is TGTGCCTGGAGTGTACAGGACACCGGGGAGCTGTTTTTT.

This chain uses TRBV27 with TRBJ1-4; tentatively, D is TRBD1 (5 bases). Germline V gives CDR1 MNHEY, CDR2 SMNVEV (reference sequence). CDR3 length: 12 amino acids. Trimming removed 10 bases from V and 3 bases from J, with 9 bases in between. As DNA, the CDR3 is TGTGCCACCGGGGGGGCTAATGAAAAACTGTTTTTT. It translates to CATGGANEKLFF.

CDR3 nucleotides: TGTGCCAGCAGCCCGGACAAGATGGGGACCCAGTACTTC. Its protein product is CASSPDKMGTQYF. The chain joins TRBV7-2 to TRBJ2-5, with D possibly being TRBD1 (5 bases). From germline, CDR1 is SGHTA and CDR2 FQGNSA. V was pared by 5 bases and J by 7 bases, with 14 bases between. This CDR3 is built from 13 residues.

The chain couples TRBV27 to TRBJ2-2, with TRBD1 as a possible D gene (5 bases). There are 13 residues in the CDR3. The germline V gene encodes CDR1 MNHEY and CDR2 SMNVEV (reference sequence). V was shortened by 7 bases and J by 1 base, with 7 bases between the two germline ends. CDR3 sequence (DNA): TGTGCCAGCAAGACAGTGAACACCGGGGAGCTGTTTTTT. It translates to CASKTVNTGELFF.

The chain employs TRBV27 and TRBJ2-7; 11 bases agree with TRBD1. CDR3 length equals 15 residues. The trim removed 5 bases at V and 9 bases at J, leaving 12 bases unmatched. Germline values: CDR1 MNHEY, CDR2 SMNVEV (reference sequence). The CDR3 is CASSPGTGGVSVQYF. CDR3 nucleotide sequence: TGTGCCAGCAGTCCCGGGACAGGGGGGGTGTCGGTGCAGTACTTC.

The J gene is TRBJ2-2, the V gene TRBV30; TRBD2 matches 7 bases. The CDR3 extends over 16 amino acids. V lost 4 bases and J lost 3; bases outside the gene matches: 11. Germline V lookup: CDR1 GTSNPN, CDR2 SVGIG (reference sequence). The CDR3 loop reads CAWTPKGLADTGELFF. The CDR3 region has the DNA TGTGCCTGGACCCCAAAAGGGCTAGCGGACACCGGGGAGCTGTTTTTT.

The J gene is TRBJ2-2, the V gene TRBV4-2; D is uncertain. Germline CDR1 and CDR2: LGHNA and YNFKEQ. Trimming stripped 0 bases from V and 3 bases from J, with 8 bases between. The CDR3 loop spans 15 amino acids. The CDR3 DNA reads TGTGCCAGCAGCCAAGATCTAAAAGACACCGGGGAGCTGTTTTTT. This gives the protein CASSQDLKDTGELFF.

The chain has TRBV6-6 and TRBJ2-3; D unresolved. The V and J ends lost 4 bases and 8 bases respectively, with 16 bases between them. Germline V gene lookup returns CDR1 MNHNY and CDR2 SVGAGI (reference sequence). This CDR3 is 14 amino acids long. The CDR3 bases are TGTGCCAGCAGTTTCGCACTTACCTCGGGTACGCAGTATTTT. Protein: CASSFALTSGTQYF.